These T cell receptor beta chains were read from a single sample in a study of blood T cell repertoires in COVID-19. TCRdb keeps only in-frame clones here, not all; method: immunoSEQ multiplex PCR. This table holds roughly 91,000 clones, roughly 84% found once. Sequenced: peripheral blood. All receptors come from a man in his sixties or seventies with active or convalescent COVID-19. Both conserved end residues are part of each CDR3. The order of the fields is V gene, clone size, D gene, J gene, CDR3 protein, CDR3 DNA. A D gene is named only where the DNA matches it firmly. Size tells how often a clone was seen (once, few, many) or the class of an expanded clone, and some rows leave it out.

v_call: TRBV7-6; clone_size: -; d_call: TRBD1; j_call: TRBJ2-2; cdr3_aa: CASSLGTGDTGELFF; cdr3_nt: TGTGCCAGCAGCCTCGGTACAGGGGATACCGGGGAGCTGTTTTTT
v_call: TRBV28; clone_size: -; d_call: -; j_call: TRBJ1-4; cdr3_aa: CAGGTGNEKLFF; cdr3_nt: TGTGCCGGGGGTACAGGGAATGAAAAACTGTTTTTT
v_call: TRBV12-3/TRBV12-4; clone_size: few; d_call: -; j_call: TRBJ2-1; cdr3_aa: CASSLARGGVQFF; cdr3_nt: TGTGCCAGCAGTTTAGCGCGTGGCGGGGTGCAGTTCTTC
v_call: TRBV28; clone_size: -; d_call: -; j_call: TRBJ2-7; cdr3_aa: CASRPGGPSYEQYF; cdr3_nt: TGTGCCAGCAGACCAGGGGGGCCCTCCTACGAGCAGTACTTC
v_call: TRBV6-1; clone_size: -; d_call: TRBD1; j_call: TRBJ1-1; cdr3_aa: CASSEYPGGITEAFF; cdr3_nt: TGTGCCAGCAGTGAATATCCAGGGGGCATCACTGAAGCTTTCTTT
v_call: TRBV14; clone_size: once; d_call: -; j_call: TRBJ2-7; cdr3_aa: CASSQEVVSSYEQYF; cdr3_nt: TGTGCCAGCAGCCAAGAAGTAGTGAGCTCCTACGAGCAGTACTTC
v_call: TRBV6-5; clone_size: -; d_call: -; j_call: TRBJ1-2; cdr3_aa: CASSYHRGDGYTF; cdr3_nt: TGTGCCAGCAGTTACCATCGGGGGGATGGCTACACCTTC
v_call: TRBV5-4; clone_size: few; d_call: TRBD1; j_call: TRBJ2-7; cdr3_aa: CASSSRTGYEQYF; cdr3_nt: TGTGCCAGCAGCTCACGGACAGGTTACGAGCAGTACTTC
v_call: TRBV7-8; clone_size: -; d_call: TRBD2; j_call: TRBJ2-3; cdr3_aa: CASSFIAGGRLGTDTQYF; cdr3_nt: TGTGCCAGCAGCTTTATCGCGGGGGGGCGTTTGGGCACAGATACGCAGTATTTT
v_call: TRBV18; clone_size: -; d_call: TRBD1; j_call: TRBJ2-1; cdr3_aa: CASSTTGGSYNEQFF; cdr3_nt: TGTGCCAGCTCAACCACAGGGGGCTCCTACAATGAGCAGTTCTTC
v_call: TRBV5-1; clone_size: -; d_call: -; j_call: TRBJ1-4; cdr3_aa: CASSLAMAGEKLFF; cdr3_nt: TGCGCCAGCAGCTTGGCCATGGCCGGGGAAAAACTGTTTTTT
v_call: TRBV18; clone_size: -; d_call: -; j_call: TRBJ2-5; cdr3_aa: CASSPGVRETQYF; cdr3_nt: TGTGCCAGCTCACCCGGGGTAAGGGAGACCCAGTACTTC
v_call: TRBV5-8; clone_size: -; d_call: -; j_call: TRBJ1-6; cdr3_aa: CASSAGSSYNSPLHF; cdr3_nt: TGTGCCAGCAGCGCGGGCAGCTCCTATAATTCACCCCTCCACTTT
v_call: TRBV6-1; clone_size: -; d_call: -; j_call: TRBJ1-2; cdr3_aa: CASSERPVNGYTF; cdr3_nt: TGTGCCAGCAGTGAGCGGCCAGTTAATGGCTACACCTTC
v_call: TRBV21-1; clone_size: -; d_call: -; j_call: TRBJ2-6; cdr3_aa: CASSNLLGTSGNPSGANVLTF; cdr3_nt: TGTGCCAGCAGCAATCTTCTAGGGACTAGCGGAAACCCCTCTGGGGCCAACGTCCTGACTTTC
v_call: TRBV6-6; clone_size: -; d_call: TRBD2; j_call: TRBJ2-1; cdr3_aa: CASSTTSGGAYNEQFF; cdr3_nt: TGTGCCAGCAGTACGACTAGCGGGGGGGCCTACAATGAGCAGTTCTTC
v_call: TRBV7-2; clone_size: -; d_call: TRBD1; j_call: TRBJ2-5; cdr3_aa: CASSLGGGTGVRETQYF; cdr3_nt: TGTGCCAGCAGCTTAGGGGGCGGGACAGGGGTACGAGAGACCCAGTACTTC
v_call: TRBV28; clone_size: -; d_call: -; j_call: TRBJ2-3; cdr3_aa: CASSRVRDTQYF; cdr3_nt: TGTGCCAGCTCGCGGGTACGAGATACGCAGTATTTT
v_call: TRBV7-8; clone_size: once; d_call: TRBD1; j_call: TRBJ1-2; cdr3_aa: CASSSSGTGVYGYTF; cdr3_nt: TGTGCCAGCAGCTCCTCCGGGACAGGAGTCTATGGCTACACCTTC
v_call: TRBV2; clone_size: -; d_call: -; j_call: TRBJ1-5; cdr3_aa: CASTQDGVNQPQHF; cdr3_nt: TGTGCCAGCACCCAGGACGGGGTCAATCAGCCCCAGCATTTT
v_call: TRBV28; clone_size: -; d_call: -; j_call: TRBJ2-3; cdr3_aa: CASSSLQGPDTQYF; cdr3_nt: TGTGCCAGCAGTTCTCTCCAGGGCCCAGATACGCAGTATTTT
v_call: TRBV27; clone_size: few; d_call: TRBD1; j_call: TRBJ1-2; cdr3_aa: CASSSLAAGTGANYGYTF; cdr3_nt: TGTGCCAGCAGTTCCTTGGCGGCCGGGACAGGGGCTAACTATGGCTACACCTTC
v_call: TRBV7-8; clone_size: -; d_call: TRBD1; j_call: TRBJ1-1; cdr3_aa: CASSLARTGGETEAFF; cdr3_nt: TGTGCCAGCAGCTTAGCAAGGACAGGGGGGGAAACTGAAGCTTTCTTT
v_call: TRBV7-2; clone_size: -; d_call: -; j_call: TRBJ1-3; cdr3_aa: CASSLDGRLNTIYF; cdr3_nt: TGTGCCAGCAGCTTAGATGGCCGTCTAAACACCATATATTTT
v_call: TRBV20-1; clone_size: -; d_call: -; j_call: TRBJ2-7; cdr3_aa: CSASGGASSYEQYF; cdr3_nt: TGCAGTGCTAGTGGCGGGGCTAGCTCCTACGAGCAGTACTTC
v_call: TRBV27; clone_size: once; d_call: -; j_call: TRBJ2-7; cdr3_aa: CASSYRRGEQYF; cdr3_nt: TGTGCCAGCAGTTACCGGAGGGGCGAGCAGTACTTC
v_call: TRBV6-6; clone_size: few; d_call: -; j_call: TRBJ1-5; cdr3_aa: CASSYAGSNQPQHF; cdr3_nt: TGTGCCAGCAGTTACGCGGGAAGCAATCAGCCCCAGCATTTT
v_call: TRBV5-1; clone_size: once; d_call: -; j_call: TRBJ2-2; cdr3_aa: CASSLPGIRGPNTGELFF; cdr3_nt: TGCGCCAGCAGCTTACCCGGCATTCGAGGGCCGAACACCGGGGAGCTGTTTTTT